The clone carrying this T cell receptor (beta chain) appeared a few times. This sample is part of a study of T cell repertoires in cytomegalovirus infection. TCRdb independently ran MiXCR on the reads; one entry per CDR3 protein. Of roughly 250,000 distinct CDR3 sequences in the sample, about 12% were seen once. This CDR3 contains 14 residues. V was pared by 4 bases and J by 4 bases, with 13 bases between. CDR1 is DFQATT, CDR2 SNEGSKA, per germline (reference sequence). The sequence was collected from a human donor in good health (CMV status not recorded). Some clones in this sample may be carry-over from other donors' samples. Sequenced input: PBMCs. The chain recombines TRBV20-1 with TRBJ1-4; TRBD1 might be the D (5 bases). The DNA for the CDR3 is TGCAGTGCTACTCCGGGGGGACTTAATGAAAAACTGTTTTTT. This translates into CSATPGGLNEKLFF.